The present TCR beta chain was sequenced within a study of vaccination and CD4 T cells after COVID-19. Described treatment: approximately 10-day PBMC culture with coronavirus spike peptide pools or control peptides (ViraFEST assay). The V segment lost 5 bases and the J segment 1 base; nucleotides outside the gene matches: 6. Germline CDR1 MNHNS, CDR2 SASEGT. This CDR3 is 15 amino acids long. Oncomine TCR Beta short-read sequencing was applied to DNA from cultured CD4+ T cells. Via MiXCR, TCRdb re-called the PCR reads, giving one row per CDR3 protein. This repertoire shows about 23,000 distinct CDR3 sequences, roughly 62% found once; its top ten account for roughly 20%. In the case of this clonotype: Antigen specificity is unknown.

The origin of this receptor is a human donor who received a COVID-19 vaccine. The V and J genes are TRBV6-1 and TRBJ2-3; 7 positions agree with TRBD1. The source was CD4+ T cells from blood, cultured in vitro, collected after SARS-CoV-2 vaccination. The CDR3 loop is CASSRTGPRTDTQYF. CDR3 in DNA: TGTGCCAGCAGTCGGACAGGTCCTCGCACAGATACGCAGTATTTT.